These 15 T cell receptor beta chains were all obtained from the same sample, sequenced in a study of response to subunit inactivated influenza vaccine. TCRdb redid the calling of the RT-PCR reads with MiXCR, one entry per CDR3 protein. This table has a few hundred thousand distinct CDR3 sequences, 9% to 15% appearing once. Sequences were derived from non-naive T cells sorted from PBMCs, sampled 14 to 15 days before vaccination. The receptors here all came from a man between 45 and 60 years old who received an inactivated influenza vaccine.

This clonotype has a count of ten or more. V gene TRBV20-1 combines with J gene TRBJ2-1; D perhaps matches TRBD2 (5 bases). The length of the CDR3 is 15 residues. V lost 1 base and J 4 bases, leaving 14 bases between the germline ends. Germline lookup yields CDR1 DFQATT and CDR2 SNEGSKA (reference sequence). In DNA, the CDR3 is TGCAGTGCTAGAGTGCGGGCGGACGCTTACAATGAGCAGTTCTTC. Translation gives CSARVRADAYNEQFF.

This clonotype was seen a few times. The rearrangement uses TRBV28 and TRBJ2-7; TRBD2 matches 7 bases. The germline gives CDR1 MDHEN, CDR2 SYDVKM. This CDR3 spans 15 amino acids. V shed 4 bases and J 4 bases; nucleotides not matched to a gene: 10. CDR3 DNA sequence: TGTGCCAGCAGTTGGGGACTACGGGTTGCGTACGAGCAGTACTTC. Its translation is CASSWGLRVAYEQYF.

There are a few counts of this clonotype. CDR3 sequence reads: CASSLARTGTLWATADGELFF. The CDR3 DNA follows: TGTGCCAGCAGCTTAGCTCGCACCGGGACACTTTGGGCTACCGCAGATGGGGAGCTGTTTTTT. This sequence joins TRBV7-2 and TRBJ2-2, with a weak D call TRBD1 (6 bases). The CDR3 is 21 residues long. In germline, CDR1 is SGHTA, CDR2 FQGNSA. Trimming took off 0 bases at V and 8 bases at J, with 31 bases between the two ends. Using reference TRBV7-2 and TRBJ2-2 for the parts outside the CDR3, the full variable domain is GAGVSQSPSNKVTEKGKDVELRCDPISGHTALYWYRQSLGQGLEFLIYFQGNSAPDKSGLPSDRFSAERTGGSVSTLTIQRTQQEDSAVYLCASSLARTGTLWATADGELFFGEGSRLTVL.

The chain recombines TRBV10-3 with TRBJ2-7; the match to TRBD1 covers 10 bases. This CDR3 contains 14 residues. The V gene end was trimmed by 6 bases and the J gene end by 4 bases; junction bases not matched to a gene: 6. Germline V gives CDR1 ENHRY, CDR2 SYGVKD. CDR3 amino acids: CAIRADRGPYEQYF. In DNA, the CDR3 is TGTGCCATCAGAGCCGACAGGGGGCCATACGAGCAGTACTTC.

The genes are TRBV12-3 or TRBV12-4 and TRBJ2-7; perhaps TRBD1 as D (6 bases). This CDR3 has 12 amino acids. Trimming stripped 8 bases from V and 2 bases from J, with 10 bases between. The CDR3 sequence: CASGRQAYEQYF. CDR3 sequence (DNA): TGTGCCAGCGGGCGACAGGCCTACGAGCAGTACTTC.

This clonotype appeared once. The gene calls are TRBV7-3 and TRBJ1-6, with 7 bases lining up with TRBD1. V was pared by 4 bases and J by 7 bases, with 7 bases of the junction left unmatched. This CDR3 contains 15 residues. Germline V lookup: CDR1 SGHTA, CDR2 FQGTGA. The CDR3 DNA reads TGTGCCAGCAGCTCTACCGGGACAGAGAATTCACCCCTCCACTTT. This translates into CASSSTGTENSPLHF.

The CDR3 DNA is TGTGCCAGCAGACCCGGGACAGAGAACACCGGGGAGCTGTTTTTT. This codes for CASRPGTENTGELFF. The V call is TRBV6-1, the J call TRBJ2-2; 7 bases are a match to TRBD1. Germline CDR1 is MNHNS and CDR2 is SASEGT. The CDR3 sequence is 15 residues long. Germline trimming cut 6 bases from V and 1 base from J; bases unmatched to any gene: 5.

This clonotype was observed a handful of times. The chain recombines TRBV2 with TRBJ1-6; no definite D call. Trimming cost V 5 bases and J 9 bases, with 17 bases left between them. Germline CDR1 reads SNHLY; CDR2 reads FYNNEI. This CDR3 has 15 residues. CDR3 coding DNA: TGTGCCAGCAGTTTCGACACCCTACGCGGTTCACCCCTCCACTTT. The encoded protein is CASSFDTLRGSPLHF.

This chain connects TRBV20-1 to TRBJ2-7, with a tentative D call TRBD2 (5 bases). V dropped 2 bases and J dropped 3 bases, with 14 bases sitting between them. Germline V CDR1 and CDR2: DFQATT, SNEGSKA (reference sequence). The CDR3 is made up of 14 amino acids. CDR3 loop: CSARPSGTYYEQYF. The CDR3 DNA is TGCAGTGCTAGACCGTCGGGAACTTACTACGAGCAGTACTTC.

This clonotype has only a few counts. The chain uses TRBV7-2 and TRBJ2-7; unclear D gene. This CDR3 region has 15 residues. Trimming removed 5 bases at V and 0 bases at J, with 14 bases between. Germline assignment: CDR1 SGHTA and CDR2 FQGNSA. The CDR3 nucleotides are TGTGCCAGCAGCCCCCGCCATCTTAGCTCCTACGAGCAGTACTTC. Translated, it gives CASSPRHLSSYEQYF.

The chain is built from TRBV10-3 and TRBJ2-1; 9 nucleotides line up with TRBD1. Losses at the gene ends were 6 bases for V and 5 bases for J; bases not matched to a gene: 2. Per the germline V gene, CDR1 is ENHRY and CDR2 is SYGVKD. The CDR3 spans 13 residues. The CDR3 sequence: CAISGQGNNEQFF. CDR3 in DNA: TGTGCCATCAGCGGACAGGGGAACAATGAGCAGTTCTTC.

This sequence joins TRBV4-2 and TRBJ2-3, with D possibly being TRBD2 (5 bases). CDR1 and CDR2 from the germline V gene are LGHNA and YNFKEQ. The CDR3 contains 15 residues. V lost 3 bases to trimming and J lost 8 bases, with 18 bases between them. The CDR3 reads CASSHPDSPRGTQYF. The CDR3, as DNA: TGTGCCAGCAGCCACCCCGACTCCCCTCGGGGTACGCAGTATTTT.

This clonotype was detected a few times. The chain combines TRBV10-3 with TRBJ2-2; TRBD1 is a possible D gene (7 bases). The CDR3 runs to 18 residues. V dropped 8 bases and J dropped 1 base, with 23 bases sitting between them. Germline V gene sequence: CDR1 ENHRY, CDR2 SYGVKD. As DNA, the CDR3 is TGTGCCATCGGGCTGGACAGGAGGGAGTCTGTGAACACCGGGGAGCTGTTTTTT. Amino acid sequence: CAIGLDRRESVNTGELFF.

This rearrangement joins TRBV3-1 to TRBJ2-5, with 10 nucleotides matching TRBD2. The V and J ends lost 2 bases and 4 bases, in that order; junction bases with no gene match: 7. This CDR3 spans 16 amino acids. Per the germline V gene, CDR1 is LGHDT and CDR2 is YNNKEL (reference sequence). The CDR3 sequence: CASSQMGLAILETQYF. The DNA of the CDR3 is TGTGCCAGCAGCCAAATGGGACTAGCGATTTTAGAGACCCAGTACTTC.

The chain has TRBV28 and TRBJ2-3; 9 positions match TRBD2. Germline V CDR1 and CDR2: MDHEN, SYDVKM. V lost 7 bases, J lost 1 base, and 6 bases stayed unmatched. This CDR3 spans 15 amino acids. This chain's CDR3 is CASTFRTSGTDTQYF. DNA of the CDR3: TGTGCCAGCACTTTCCGGACTAGCGGCACAGATACGCAGTATTTT. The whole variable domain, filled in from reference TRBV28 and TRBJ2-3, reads DVKVTQSSRYLVKRTGEKVFLECVQDMDHENMFWYRQDPGLGLRLIYFSYDVKMKEKGDIPEGYSVSREKKERFSLILESASTNQTSMYLCASTFRTSGTDTQYFGPGTRLTVL.